This is a list of T cell receptor beta chains from one sample in a study of T cells in localized non-small cell lung cancer. The data were produced by immunoSEQ multiplex PCR, yet TCRdb's version contains in-frame clones alone and is incomplete. This repertoire shows 70,000 to 80,000 clones, 88% found once; its top ten account for 20% to 25%. The material was peripheral blood, obtained before any cancer treatment. Every receptor here comes from a woman aged 35-70 years with stage I squamous cell lung carcinoma. CDR3s include the opening cysteine and the closing phenylalanine or tryptophan. The D gene is left open where the match is weak. Size is stated for part of the rows, as once, few or many counts, or as a class when the clone is expanded.

>TRBJ1-2|-|-|TRBV5-1
TGCGCCAGCAGCCCTTCCGGGGACTATGGCTACACCTTC
CASSPSGDYGYTF
>TRBJ1-1|-|-|TRBV5-1
TGCGCCAGCAGCTTGGGGACAGCGAACACTGAAGCTTTCTTT
CASSLGTANTEAFF
>TRBJ1-4|-|-|TRBV19
TGTGCCAGTAGTCGGCAGGGGATTTCAACTAATGAAAAACTGTTTTTT
CASSRQGISTNEKLFF
>TRBJ1-1|-|-|TRBV5-1
TGCGCCAGCAGCTTGGGTCCGGGGGCGAACACTGAAGCTTTCTTT
CASSLGPGANTEAFF
>TRBJ1-6|-|-|TRBV4-2
TGTGCCAGCAGCTCCCACAGGGCTAGTAATTCACCCCTCCACTTT
CASSSHRASNSPLHF
>TRBJ1-1|-|once|TRBV25-1
TGTGCCAGCAGTGAATGGGGGAGGGGGGCGAACACTGAAGCTTTCTTT
CASSEWGRGANTEAFF
>TRBJ2-3|-|-|TRBV27
TGTGCCAGCAGTTTATTCATGGACGCAGATACGCAGTATTTT
CASSLFMDADTQYF
>TRBJ1-1|-|-|TRBV19
TGTGCCAGTAGTAGCCGGCGGGGGGGGAACACTGAAGCTTTCTTT
CASSSRRGGNTEAFF
>TRBJ2-5|-|-|TRBV2
TGTGCCAGCAGCCAGGAAGAGACCCAGTACTTC
CASSQEETQYF
>TRBJ1-4|-|-|TRBV7-8
TGTGCCAGCAGCTTAAGGCAGAATGAAAAACTGTTTTTT
CASSLRQNEKLFF
>TRBJ2-3|-|-|TRBV19
TGTGCCAGTAGTATTAGGCGGGGGCACACAGATACGCAGTATTTT
CASSIRRGHTDTQYF
>TRBJ1-2|-|-|TRBV2
TGTGCCAGCAGTGAAATCTATGGCTACACCTTC
CASSEIYGYTF
>TRBJ2-5|TRBD2|-|TRBV15
TGTGCCACCAGCAGAGCGGCGGGGGGGCCGGAGACCCAGTACTTC
CATSRAAGGPETQYF
>TRBJ1-1|-|-|TRBV5-4
TGTGCCAGCAGCTCCCTTACTCGGGCCCCGGGGACTTTCTTT
CASSSLTRAPGTFF
>TRBJ2-7|-|-|TRBV2
TGTGCCAGCAGTGAATCGGGGAAAACCGAGCAGTACTTC
CASSESGKTEQYF
>TRBJ1-2|TRBD1|-|TRBV30
TGTGCCTGGAGTGCGGACAGGGGGTATTCGGGCTACACCTTC
CAWSADRGYSGYTF
>TRBJ1-1|TRBD1|-|TRBV29-1
TGCAGCGTTGAACGCGACAGGGACACTGAAGCTTTCTTT
CSVERDRDTEAFF
>TRBJ2-7|-|-|TRBV7-2
TGTGCCAGCAGCTTAGTCGATATCGGTTTCTACGAGCAGTACTTC
CASSLVDIGFYEQYF
>TRBJ2-3|-|-|TRBV9
TGTGCCAGCAGCGTAGAGGGTGTTGATACGCAGTATTTT
CASSVEGVDTQYF
>TRBJ1-1|-|-|TRBV6-5
TGTGCCAGCAGTTCCTTTTGGAGGGCGGGAGAAGCTTTCTTT
CASSSFWRAGEAFF
>TRBJ1-6|TRBD1|-|TRBV30
TGTGCCTGGAGTGGGGCAGGGGGCATGGTCTATAATTCACCCCTCCACTTT
CAWSGAGGMVYNSPLHF
>TRBJ1-2|TRBD1|-|TRBV6-5
TGTGCCAGCAGTTACTCGACAGGGAACTATGGCTACACCTTC
CASSYSTGNYGYTF
>TRBJ1-2|-|-|TRBV6-5
TGTGCCAGAGTCCCCGGGGCTAAGCGCGACTATGGCTACACCTTC
CARVPGAKRDYGYTF
>TRBJ2-6|-|-|TRBV5-4
TGTGCCAGCAGCCTAGACAGCTCTGGGGCCAACGTCCTGACTTTC
CASSLDSSGANVLTF
>TRBJ1-2|-|-|TRBV7-9
TGTGCCAGCAGCTTATTAGGAACCGACGGTGGCTACACCTTC
CASSLLGTDGGYTF
>TRBJ2-3|-|-|TRBV9
TGTGCCAGCAGCATGGGACTTTACAGCACAGATACGCAGTATTTT
CASSMGLYSTDTQYF
>TRBJ2-1|-|once|TRBV29-1
TGCAGCGTTGAAGTGACCTTAGAGCAGTTCTTC
CSVEVTLEQFF
>TRBJ2-1|-|-|TRBV9
TGTGCCAGCAGCGTAGGGGGGCTGTCCTACAATGAGCAGTTCTTC
CASSVGGLSYNEQFF
>TRBJ2-1|-|once|TRBV9
TGTGCCAGCAGCGTGGCAACCAGCTCCTACAATGAGCAGTTCTTC
CASSVATSSYNEQFF
>TRBJ1-1|-|-|TRBV6-1
TGTGCCAGCAGAGGGACAAACCATGGACCCGAAGCTTTCTTT
CASRGTNHGPEAFF
>TRBJ1-3|-|-|TRBV2
TGTGCCAGCAAGGTTGATCTCTCTGGAAACACCATATATTTT
CASKVDLSGNTIYF
>TRBJ2-3|TRBD1|-|TRBV27
TGTGCCAGCAGTACGGGGACAGGGAGAGACACAGATACGCAGTATTTT
CASSTGTGRDTDTQYF
>TRBJ2-5|-|-|TRBV15
TGTGCCACCAGCAGAGATTTAGGGCGGGAGACCCAGTACTTC
CATSRDLGRETQYF
>TRBJ1-5|-|-|TRBV15
TGTGCCACCTCACAGTCGCAGGTTAATCAGCCCCAGCATTTT
CATSQSQVNQPQHF
>TRBJ2-5|TRBD2|-|TRBV2
TGTGCCAGCAGTGACGGGGGGGGATTGCAAGAGACCCAGTACTTC
CASSDGGGLQETQYF
>TRBJ2-7|-|-|TRBV2
TGTGCCAGCAACCAAAGAGGAGGGGACCGACCCTACGAGCAGTACTTC
CASNQRGGDRPYEQYF
>TRBJ2-5|TRBD2|-|TRBV5-5
TGTGCCAGCAGCCCCCTAGCTACTAGCGGGGGGGGGCAAGAGACCCAGTACTTC
CASSPLATSGGGQETQYF
>TRBJ2-1|TRBD1|-|TRBV4-1
TGCGCCAGCAGCCATCCGGACAGGGATGAGCAGTTCTTC
CASSHPDRDEQFF
>TRBJ1-1|-|-|TRBV2
TGTGCCAGCAGTGAAAGGCGGACACACTTGAACACTGAAGCTTTCTTT
CASSERRTHLNTEAFF
>TRBJ2-5|-|-|TRBV6-5
TGTGCCAGCAGTCTCCAGACAGGAAAAGAGACCCAGTACTTC
CASSLQTGKETQYF
>TRBJ1-5|-|-|TRBV19
TGTGCCAGTAGTATTTTGGCAGGGCCAAATCAGCCCCAGCATTTT
CASSILAGPNQPQHF
>TRBJ2-7|-|-|TRBV5-1
TGCGCCAGCAGCTTGGGAAGGGTTCCCGAGCAGTACTTC
CASSLGRVPEQYF
>TRBJ2-7|-|-|TRBV2
TGTGCCAGCAGTGAAGGGGCAGGGGAAAACTACGAGCAGTACTTC
CASSEGAGENYEQYF
>TRBJ2-7|TRBD1|-|TRBV9
TGTGCCAGCAGCCCAACAACGGGACAGGGGCCCTACGAGCAGTACTTC
CASSPTTGQGPYEQYF
>TRBJ1-5|-|-|TRBV6-5
TGTGCCAGCAGTTACTCGGGCAGTAGCAATCAGCCCCAGCATTTT
CASSYSGSSNQPQHF